The entry below gives a single TCR beta chain sequence along with its context. Its antigen is currently unknown. The CDR3 sequence is 14 residues long. Germline CDR1 is SGHDN and CDR2 is FVKESK. V was shortened by 6 bases and J by 4 bases, with 15 bases between the two germline ends. This specimen comes from a study of beta chain features in type 1 diabetes. Findings of the study overall: PCR might show a preference for shorter templates, equally across patients and controls.

Sorted cells reached over 95% purity in every population. Sequenced material consisted of expressed TCRB transcripts (all of the isolated RNA was reverse transcribed). Clones were read by immunoSEQ multiplex PCR, and TCRdb kept only the in-frame ones, dropping some. The sample includes under 200,000 clones, roughly 9% of them seen just once. Source material: central memory CD4+ T cells from blood. This TCR was sampled from a woman aged 18-35 years in good health. The gene calls are TRBV14 and TRBJ2-5, with TRBD2 as a possible D gene (6 bases). CDR3 sequence (DNA): TGTGCCAGCAGTCCGACTAGAATGGGAGAGACCCAGTACTTC. Amino acid sequence: CASSPTRMGETQYF.